This TCR beta chain was found in a study of blood T cell repertoires in COVID-19. Data came from immunoSEQ multiplex PCR; TCRdb stores just in-frame clones and leaves some out. Of roughly 160,000 clones listed, 70% to 90% are singletons. V dropped 6 bases and J dropped 1; count of bases not matched to a gene: 9. The germline V gene encodes CDR1 MDHEN and CDR2 SYDVKM. The CDR3 runs to 16 residues. Sequenced sample: peripheral blood. This chain uses TRBV28 with TRBJ1-1; 9 bases are a match to TRBD1. This receptor was obtained from a woman aged 50 to 60 with COVID-19, enrolled during active disease. The CDR3 protein is CASSPGTGWWNTEAFF. The CDR3, as DNA: TGTGCCAGCAGCCCTGGGACAGGGTGGTGGAACACTGAAGCTTTCTTT.